The clone carrying this T cell receptor beta chain has more than one count but fewer than ten. This specimen belongs to a study of blood T cell repertoires in COVID-19. As for the study in general: Specimens from acute and convalescent COVID-19 originated in the United States, Italy and Spain. The cDNA or gDNA used as material had been derived from T cells, B-cell-depleted T cells, or PBMCs.

In the original processing: Cell counts per sample came from amplifying reference gene primers. The assay was immunoSEQ multiplex PCR, and TCRdb's table has in-frame clones only and misses some. V and J calls plus clone size are reproduced from that table; the DNA served to infer D and trimming. The sample gives some 130,000 clones, about 78% of which show up once; 9.5% to 13% is in the top ten. The sequence came from a man between 60 and 75 years old who had recovered from COVID-19. The sequenced sample consisted of peripheral blood.

CDR3 bases: TGTGCCAGTAGAAATCCCCCTCAACTAGCGACCCAAGAGACCCAGTACTTC. Translating it yields CASRNPPQLATQETQYF. The chain is built from TRBV19 and TRBJ2-5, with 7 nucleotides matching TRBD2. V lost 6 bases to trimming and J lost 1 base; unmatched junction nucleotides: 14. The CDR3 length is 17 residues. Germline assignment: CDR1 LNHDA and CDR2 SQIVND (reference sequence).